The entry that follows covers one TCR beta chain sequence. Its antigen remains unknown. Produced via immunoSEQ multiplex PCR; TCRdb's table is partial and in-frame only. Of tens of thousands of clones in the sample, 92% were seen once. The source of the sample is a study of resident and recirculating memory T cells in vitiligo. Whole-study context: Each patient gave two lesional and two nonlesional epidermal shave biopsies, plus PBMCs. Study-wide results and limits: Different lesions suggested infiltration by different T cell clones.

Looked up from germline, CDR1 is SEHNR and CDR2 is FQNEAQ (reference sequence). With 2 bases clipped from V and 7 bases from J, the junction kept 8 bases outside the gene matches. This CDR3 has 15 residues. The source material was blood. The chain employs TRBV7-9 and TRBJ2-3, with 8 nucleotides matching TRBD2. The TCR comes from a male donor with vitiligo. The CDR3 DNA follows: TGTGCCAGCAGCTTAATAGGCGAGCGGGAGTATACGCAGTATTTT. This codes for CASSLIGEREYTQYF.